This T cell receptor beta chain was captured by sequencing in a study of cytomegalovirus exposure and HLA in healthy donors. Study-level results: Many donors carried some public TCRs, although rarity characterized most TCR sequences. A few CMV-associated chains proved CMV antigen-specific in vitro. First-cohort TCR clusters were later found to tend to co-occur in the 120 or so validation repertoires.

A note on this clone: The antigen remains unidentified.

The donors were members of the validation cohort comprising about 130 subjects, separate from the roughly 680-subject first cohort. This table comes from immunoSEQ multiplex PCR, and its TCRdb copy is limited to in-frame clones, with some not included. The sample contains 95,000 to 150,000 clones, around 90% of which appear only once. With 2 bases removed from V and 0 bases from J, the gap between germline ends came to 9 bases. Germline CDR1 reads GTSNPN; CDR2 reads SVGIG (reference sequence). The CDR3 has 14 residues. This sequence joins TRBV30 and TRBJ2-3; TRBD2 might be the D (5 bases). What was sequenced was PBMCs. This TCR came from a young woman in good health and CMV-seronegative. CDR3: CAWSSQRSTDTQYF. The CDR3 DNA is TGTGCCTGGAGTTCCCAGCGGAGCACAGATACGCAGTATTTT. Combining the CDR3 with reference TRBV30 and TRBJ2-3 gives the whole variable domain SQTIHQWPATLVQPVGSPLSLECTVEGTSNPNLYWYRQAAGRGLQLLFYSVGIGQISSEVPQNLSASRPQDRQFILSSKKLLLSDSGFYLCAWSSQRSTDTQYFGPGTRLTVL.